This TCR beta chain was identified in a study of beta chain features in type 1 diabetes. Study at large: Sorted cells numbering some 110 million were examined across all samples.

On this clone: In the same sample, other DNA sequences code for this CDR3.

The CDR3 runs to 13 residues. V lost 1 base to trimming and J lost 4 bases, with 8 bases between them. Germline V gene lookup returns CDR1 SGHTA and CDR2 FQGNSA. Reverse transcribing all isolated RNA meant expressed TCRB transcripts were sequenced. Measured with immunoSEQ multiplex PCR; TCRdb has only the in-frame clones, and not every one. The repertoire holds under 800,000 clones, with roughly 15% as singletons. Every donor had blood drawn once into heparin, around 0.12 L on average. This clonotype was sampled from a man between 18 and 29 years old in good health. Sample: naive CD4+ T cells from blood. J is TRBJ2-7 and V is TRBV7-2; tentatively, D is TRBD1 (5 bases). CDR3 nucleotide sequence: TGTGCCAGCAGCTTAGACAGGAGTTACGAGCAGTACTTC. This sequence encodes CASSLDRSYEQYF.